These T cell receptor beta chains were read from a single sample in a study of T cells in localized non-small cell lung cancer. The data were produced by immunoSEQ multiplex PCR, yet TCRdb's version contains in-frame clones alone and is incomplete. The repertoire holds approximately 50,000 clones, with approximately 90% as singletons. The sample here was PBMCs, taken before any cancer treatment. The receptor set was obtained from a man aged 40 to 70 with stage II lung adenocarcinoma. The conserved cysteine and the conserved F or W are not part of the CDR3 here. Not all rows give a size; the values are once, few, many and, for expanded clones, a class.

J: TRBJ1-3; V: TRBV30; size: few; CDR3: AWSVTGGGNTIY
J: TRBJ1-2; V: TRBV5-1; size: .; CDR3: ASSPIRGEGSPYGYT
J: TRBJ2-3; V: TRBV5-1; size: .; CDR3: ASSQLAGSTDTQY
J: TRBJ2-2; V: TRBV28; size: .; CDR3: AGRAGGNTGELF
J: TRBJ1-4; V: TRBV5-1; size: .; CDR3: ASSLAEGPNEKLF
J: TRBJ1-1; V: TRBV2; size: once; CDR3: ASSRSYPGEGGTEAF
J: TRBJ1-3; V: TRBV18; size: .; CDR3: ASSPAQGYSGNTIY
J: TRBJ1-2; V: TRBV15; size: .; CDR3: ATSRGFRTGEAYGYT
J: TRBJ2-1; V: TRBV19; size: .; CDR3: ASSRTRINEQF
J: TRBJ2-5; V: TRBV19; size: .; CDR3: ASSIGREQETQY
J: TRBJ2-3; V: TRBV5-1; size: .; CDR3: ASSFITSTDTQY
J: TRBJ2-7; V: TRBV14; size: .; CDR3: ASSQDPAVSSYEQY
J: TRBJ2-5; V: TRBV2; size: few; CDR3: ASSEGRGRKTQY
J: TRBJ1-1; V: TRBV5-1; size: .; CDR3: ASSLGVRGRSTEAF
J: TRBJ1-1; V: TRBV5-1; size: .; CDR3: ASSFGTDTEAF
J: TRBJ1-1; V: TRBV30; size: .; CDR3: AWSPQGESTEAF
J: TRBJ2-1; V: TRBV5-1; size: .; CDR3: ASSLGVTYNEQF
J: TRBJ1-5; V: TRBV14; size: .; CDR3: ASSQIQGLLSNQPQH
J: TRBJ1-5; V: TRBV12-2; size: .; CDR3: ASRSSYSPLIQTGANQPQH
J: TRBJ2-5; V: TRBV19; size: .; CDR3: ASSAQGGETQY
J: TRBJ1-2; V: TRBV15; size: .; CDR3: ATSNPQGSYGYT
J: TRBJ1-2; V: TRBV7-6; size: medium-sized; CDR3: ASSLGPGGEYGYT
J: TRBJ2-2; V: TRBV18; size: .; CDR3: ASSPPTNTYTGELF
J: TRBJ2-1; V: TRBV19; size: once; CDR3: ASSIDRTSGAYNEQF
J: TRBJ1-1; V: TRBV5-1; size: .; CDR3: ASSLAGGGMNTEAF
J: TRBJ1-6; V: TRBV30; size: .; CDR3: AWSVGQGNSPLH
J: TRBJ1-1; V: TRBV12-5; size: .; CDR3: ASGQTTGGGTEAF
J: TRBJ2-5; V: TRBV6-1; size: .; CDR3: AGGISGGWKTQY
J: TRBJ2-3; V: TRBV19; size: .; CDR3: ASSPQTLDTQY
J: TRBJ1-1; V: TRBV7-8; size: .; CDR3: ASSPTDPRSSRGAF